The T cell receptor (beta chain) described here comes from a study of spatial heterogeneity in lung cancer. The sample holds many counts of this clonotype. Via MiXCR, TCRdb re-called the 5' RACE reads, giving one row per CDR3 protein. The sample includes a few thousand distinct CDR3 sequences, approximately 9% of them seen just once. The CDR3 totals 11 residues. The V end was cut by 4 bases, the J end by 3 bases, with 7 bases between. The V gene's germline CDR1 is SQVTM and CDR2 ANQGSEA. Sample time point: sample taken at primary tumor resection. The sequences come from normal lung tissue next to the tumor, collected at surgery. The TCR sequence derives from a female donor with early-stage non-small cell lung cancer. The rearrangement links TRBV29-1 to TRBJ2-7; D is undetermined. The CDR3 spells CSVGPGYEQYF. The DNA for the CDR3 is TGCAGCGTTGGTCCAGGCTACGAGCAGTACTTC.